This passage covers 7 T cell receptor beta chains from one sample sequenced in a study of regulatory T cells in long-lasting Graves disease listed by TCRdb under 2021. The sample's time point, from its label and the paper: newly diagnosed GD, antithyroid drugs for less than 3 months. For both TCR sequencing and RNA sequencing, RNA was extracted from PBMCs in TRIzol. Library creation used multiplex PCR. Sequencer: Illumina HiSeq 4000. To build TCR beta libraries, CDR3 regions were amplified by Arm-PCR using iRepertoire HTBI primers. TCRdb trimmed public reads at Q25 via fastp, called clones via MiXCR and kept in-frame beta chains. One record per CDR3 amino acid sequence lists the most common genes and DNA. Counted in this sample were under 400,000 distinct CDR3 sequences; 16% of them appeared once. The leading ten clones occupy roughly 29% of the sample. In addition, the sample was reused for a study of T cells in Graves' hyperthyroidism and ophthalmopathy.

This sample comprised peripheral blood mononuclear cells (PBMCs), obtained at new diagnosis, from a patient treated with antithyroid drugs. The receptors originated from a man aged 35-49 years with Graves disease. Donor details come from another sample of the same person, matched by shared clones.

This clonotype was detected ten times or more. The V and J genes are TRBV27 and TRBJ1-1; maybe TRBD1 (5 bases). The CDR3 totals 13 residues. Germline V gives CDR1 MNHEY, CDR2 SMNVEV (reference sequence). Deletions cut 6 bases from V and 6 bases from J, with 14 bases between. As DNA, the CDR3 is TGTGCCAGCAGGAAGACCGGGACGCCTGAAGCTTTCTTT. It yields the protein CASRKTGTPEAFF.

With regard to this clonotype: A read error is possible here, since a much larger clone lies one base away. V and J are TRBV7-3 and TRBJ1-2; D is uncertain. The CDR3 length is 15 residues. V lost 5 bases to trimming and J lost 1 base, with 14 bases between them. Germline CDR1 and CDR2: SGHTA and FQGTGA. The CDR3: CASSQRPGLNYGYTF. CDR3 nucleotides: TGTGCCAGCAGCCAACGACCGGGCCTTAACTATGGCTACACCTTC.

This clonotype was seen repeatedly, ten times or more. The rearrangement links TRBV28 to TRBJ1-2, with D hard to call. CDR3 length: 12 amino acids. Trimming left V 2 bases short and J 3 bases short, with 4 bases between. Germline assignment: CDR1 MDHEN and CDR2 SYDVKM. In DNA, the CDR3 is TGTGCCAGCAGTTTACTAGACTATGGCTACACCTTC. This codes for CASSLLDYGYTF.

A word on this clonotype: This clone may be a read error of a much larger clone one base away. The chain is built from TRBV3-1 and TRBJ1-1, with a possible D match to TRBD1 (5 bases). The CDR3 extends over 15 amino acids. The V gene's germline CDR1 is LGHDT and CDR2 YNNKEL (reference sequence). CDR3 in DNA: TGTGCCGGCAGCCACGTGAGGGGAGGGAACACTGAAGCTTTCTTT. It codes for CAGSHVRGGNTEAFF.

This clonotype was recorded at least ten times. This chain links TRBV20-1 with TRBJ2-7; 8 bases map to TRBD1. The CDR3 is 15 amino acids. Germline assignment: CDR1 DFQATT and CDR2 SNEGSKA (reference sequence). J lost 2 bases, V lost 4 bases, and 10 bases had no gene match. CDR3 in amino acids: CSATDRVKPTYEQYF. The CDR3 nucleotides read TGCAGTGCTACGGACAGGGTCAAACCCACCTACGAGCAGTACTTC.

The sample holds many counts of this clonotype. This chain connects TRBV9 to TRBJ1-6; D not resolved. The CDR3 is 16 residues long. The germline V and J ends were trimmed by 1 base and 5 bases, with 13 bases remaining between them. Germline V CDR1 and CDR2: SGDLS, YYNGEE. CDR3 region: CASSVTGMVDNSPLHF. In nucleotides, the CDR3 is TGTGCCAGCAGCGTAACGGGCATGGTCGATAATTCACCCCTCCACTTT.

The chain links TRBV9 to TRBJ2-2, with D tentatively TRBD2 (6 bases). V was cut by 0 bases and J by 2 bases, with 17 bases left in between. The CDR3 is 18 amino acids. The germline gives CDR1 SGDLS, CDR2 YYNGEE. In nucleotides, the CDR3 is TGTGCCAGCAGCGTAGGGCCATTTGGGGGGTCCAACACCGGGGAGCTGTTTTTT. It is translated as CASSVGPFGGSNTGELFF.